One TCR beta chain is described in this entry. This specimen comes from a study of monozygotic twins with inflammatory bowel disease. Total RNA, at roughly 3.5 ug, went into every TCR library. No DNA is given; TCRdb re-called the 5' RACE reads and lists each CDR3 protein once. Seen in this sample are approximately 160,000 distinct CDR3 sequences; the ten most common clones hold under 3.5%. The specimen was blood. The clonotype comes from a human donor with ulcerative colitis or Crohn's disease, or a healthy co-twin of an affected twin (not recorded which).

The CDR3 spells CASSQEVAGEKYNEQFF. This sequence joins TRBV14 and TRBJ2-1; lacking DNA, the TRBD2 call made by TCRdb goes unchecked. Germline CDR1 is SGHDN and CDR2 is FVKESK. This CDR3 is 17 amino acids long.